The rows below give T cell receptor beta chains drawn from one sample of a study of cytomegalovirus exposure and HLA in healthy donors. Clones were read by immunoSEQ multiplex PCR, and TCRdb kept only the in-frame ones, dropping some. Among approximately 110,000 clones listed, 60% to 85% were seen once. The material sequenced was PBMCs. These receptors came from a man aged 45-65 years in good health and CMV-seronegative. Both conserved end residues are part of each CDR3. D genes are given only for firm matches. Size tells how often a clone was seen (once, few, many) or the class of an expanded clone, and some rows leave it out.

J gene | clone size | D gene | V gene | CDR3 protein | CDR3 DNA
TRBJ1-2 | . | . | TRBV19 | CASSPRLTDGYTF | TGTGCCAGTAGTCCACGCCTGACAGATGGCTACACCTTC
TRBJ2-7 | . | . | TRBV11-3 | CASRGVRPSHSYEQYF | TGTGCCAGCAGAGGGGTTCGGCCATCCCACTCCTACGAGCAGTACTTC
TRBJ2-1 | . | TRBD2 | TRBV5-4 | CASSRGLAGAYNEQFF | TGTGCCAGCAGCCGCGGACTAGCGGGGGCCTACAATGAGCAGTTCTTC
TRBJ2-2 | . | TRBD1 | TRBV5-1 | CASSSRDRGETGELFF | TGCGCCAGCAGCTCTCGGGACAGGGGAGAGACCGGGGAGCTGTTTTTT
TRBJ1-6 | . | TRBD1 | TRBV28 | CASSSGQGAYSPLHF | TGTGCCAGCAGTTCCGGACAGGGGGCCTATTCACCCCTCCACTTT
TRBJ2-5 | once | TRBD2 | TRBV5-1 | CASSPGGNTQETQYF | TGCGCCAGCAGCCCGGGAGGCAATACCCAAGAGACCCAGTACTTC
TRBJ2-2 | . | TRBD1 | TRBV11-2 | CASSPFGQAPSGELFF | TGTGCCAGCAGCCCCTTCGGACAGGCCCCCTCCGGGGAGCTGTTTTTT
TRBJ1-1 | . | TRBD1 | TRBV6-5 | CASSWTGLLMGTEAFF | TGTGCCAGCAGTTGGACAGGGTTATTAATGGGCACTGAAGCTTTCTTT
TRBJ2-3 | . | TRBD2 | TRBV10-2 | CASSEGTSGVRGTQYF | TGCGCCAGCAGTGAGGGGACTAGCGGGGTAAGGGGCACGCAGTATTTT
TRBJ2-7 | . | . | TRBV4-1 | CASSRRLDSYEQYF | TGCGCCAGCAGCCGCAGACTGGACTCCTACGAGCAGTACTTC
TRBJ2-3 | . | TRBD1 | TRBV2 | CASSGQGARSSTDTQYF | TGTGCCAGCTCGGGACAGGGGGCTAGGTCTAGCACAGATACGCAGTATTTT
TRBJ2-2 | . | TRBD1 | TRBV7-9 | CASSPGTGNAGELFF | TGTGCCAGCAGCCCCGGGACAGGGAATGCCGGGGAGCTGTTTTTT
TRBJ1-1 | few | . | TRBV7-9 | CSSSLQQGDTEAFF | TGTTCCAGCAGCTTGCAACAGGGAGACACTGAAGCTTTCTTT